This T cell receptor (beta chain) was recovered during a study of blood T cell repertoires in COVID-19 (TCRdb year 2020). Regarding the research as a whole: Samples from collaborators originated in the United States, Italy and Spain and spanned both the acute and convalescent phases of COVID-19. Where HLA class I and class II types were available, the types were taken from metadata supplied by the sample provider, not from assay-based typing. Nearly every sample came with metadata listing a de-identified subject ID, COVID-19 status, age in years and sex. The samples were drawn from two sources: the first 160 participants of the ongoing ImmuneRACE study, and 950 to 1,500 subjects contributed by 6 global collaborators. Deeply sampled blood TCRbeta repertoires from subjects exposed to, actively infected with, or recovered from COVID-19 were included in the dataset. The prospective study material was composed of cDNA or gDNA derived from T cells, B-cell-depleted T cells, or PBMCs. A freely available public database, intended as a resource for researchers studying the immune response to SARS-CoV-2, is where the repertoires were released. Study-wide conclusions, independent of this receptor: How much clinical and demographic metadata was included differed by source and by participant, and the metadata was provided uncurated.

The V end gives up 3 bases and the J end 7 bases, leaving 8 bases in the junction not matched to a gene. The CDR3 measures 16 amino acids from cysteine to phenylalanine. The sequence is cut down to CDR3 DNA, 48 bases in frame from base 1. CDR1 and CDR2, per the germline V gene, are KGHDR and SFDVKD. TCRbeta CDR3 regions were amplified from genomic DNA by means of the immunoSEQ Assay, a bias-controlled multiplex PCR. Per the authors' processing: The number of nucleated cells in each sample was estimated by amplification of reference gene primers within the assay. To quantify the absolute abundance of each unique TCRbeta CDR3 rearrangement, sequence reads were collapsed and filtered. Productive Simpson clonality was computed per sample as the square root of Simpson's diversity index over productive rearrangements. TCRdb limited this immuneACCESS table to in-frame rearrangements with V and J called. A share of clones is missing; checked studies link under half to unresolved V genes, and the rest is unexplained. The V and J calls and the clone size are those of that table, but D and trimming were determined from the DNA. The sample table contains about 310,000 clones; only one count was recorded for nearly 90% of them. In total, the top ten clones hold approximately 0.98% of the sample.

One collaborating source in Seattle enrolled patients during active infection and followed them longitudinally through the course of disease. Each collaborating institution followed its own protocols to collect whole blood in K2EDTA tubes. Collaborator samples were shipped for TCRbeta analysis as frozen whole blood, isolated PBMCs, or DNA extracted from either sample type. Regarding this clone: Its cognate antigen has yet to be identified. Base qualities are missing; no much larger clone stands one base away.

The clonotype originates from a woman aged 35 to 49 with COVID-19, enrolled during active disease. Sequencing input: peripheral blood. The rearranged chain carries TRBV24-1 and TRBJ2-2; the junction holds 9 bases that match TRBD1. The nucleotides are TGTGCCACCAGTGATCCCCGGACAGGGGACGGCGGGGAGCTGTTTTTT. It specifies CATSDPRTGDGGELFF.